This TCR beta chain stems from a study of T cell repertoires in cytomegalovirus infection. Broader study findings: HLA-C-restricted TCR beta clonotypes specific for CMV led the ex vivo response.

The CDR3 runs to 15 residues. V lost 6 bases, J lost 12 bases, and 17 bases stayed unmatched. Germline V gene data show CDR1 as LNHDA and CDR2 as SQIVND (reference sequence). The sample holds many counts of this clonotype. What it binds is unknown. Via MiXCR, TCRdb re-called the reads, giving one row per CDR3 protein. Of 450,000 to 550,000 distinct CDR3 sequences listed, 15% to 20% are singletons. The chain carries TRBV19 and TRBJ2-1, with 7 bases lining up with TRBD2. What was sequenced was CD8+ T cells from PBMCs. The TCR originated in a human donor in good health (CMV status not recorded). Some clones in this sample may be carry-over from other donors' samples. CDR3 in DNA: TGTGCCAGTAGCCCGAGGGCTAGCGGTACTCGGGGGCAGTTCTTC. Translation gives CASSPRASGTRGQFF.